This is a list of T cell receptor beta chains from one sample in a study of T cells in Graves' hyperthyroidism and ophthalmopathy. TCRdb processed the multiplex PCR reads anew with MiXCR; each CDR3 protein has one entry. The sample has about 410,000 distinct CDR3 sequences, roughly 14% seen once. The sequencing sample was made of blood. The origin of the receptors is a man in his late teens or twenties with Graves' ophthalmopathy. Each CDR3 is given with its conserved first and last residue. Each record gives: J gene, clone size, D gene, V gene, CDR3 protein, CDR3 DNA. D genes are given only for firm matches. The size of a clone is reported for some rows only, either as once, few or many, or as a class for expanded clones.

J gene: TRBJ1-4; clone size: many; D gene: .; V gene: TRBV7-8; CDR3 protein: CASSPPRQSTNEKLFF; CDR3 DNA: TGTGCCAGCAGCCCCCCAAGACAGTCAACTAATGAAAAACTGTTTTTT
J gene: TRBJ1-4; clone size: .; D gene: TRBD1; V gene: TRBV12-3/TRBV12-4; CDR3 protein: CASSRTGRAEKLFF; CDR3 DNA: TGTGCCAGCAGTCGGACAGGGCGGGCTGAAAAACTGTTTTTT
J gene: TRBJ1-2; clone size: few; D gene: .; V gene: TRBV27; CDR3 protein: CASRIFVGGNYGYTF; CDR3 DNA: TGTGCCAGCAGAATCTTTGTTGGGGGGAACTATGGCTACACCTTC
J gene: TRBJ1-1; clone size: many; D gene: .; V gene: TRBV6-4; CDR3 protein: CASSDSGTNTEAFF; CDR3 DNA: TGTGCCAGCAGTGACTCAGGGACGAACACTGAAGCTTTCTTT
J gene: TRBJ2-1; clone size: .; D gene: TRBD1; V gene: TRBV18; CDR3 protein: CASSPGQLYNEQFF; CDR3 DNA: TGTGCCAGCTCGCCGGGACAGCTTTACAATGAGCAGTTCTTC
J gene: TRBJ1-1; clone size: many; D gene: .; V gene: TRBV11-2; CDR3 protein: CASSLGQYTEAFF; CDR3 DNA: TGTGCCAGCAGCTTAGGGCAATACACTGAAGCTTTCTTT
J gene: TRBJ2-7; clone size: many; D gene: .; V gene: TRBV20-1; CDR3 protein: CSAIGLVGDYEQYF; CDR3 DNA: TGCAGTGCTATAGGCCTTGTTGGGGATTACGAGCAGTACTTC
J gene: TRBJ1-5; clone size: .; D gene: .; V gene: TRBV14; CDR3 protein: CASSQVPTYRSNQPQHF; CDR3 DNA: TGTGCCAGCAGCCAAGTTCCGACCTACCGTAGCAATCAGCCCCAGCATTTT
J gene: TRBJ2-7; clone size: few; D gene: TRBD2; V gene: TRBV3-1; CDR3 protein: CASSFGLAGVEEQYF; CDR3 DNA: TGTGCCAGCAGCTTCGGACTAGCGGGAGTGGAAGAGCAGTACTTC
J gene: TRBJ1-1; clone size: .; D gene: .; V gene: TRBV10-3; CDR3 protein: CATVLDTEAFF; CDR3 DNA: TGTGCCACGGTTTTGGACACTGAAGCTTTCTTT
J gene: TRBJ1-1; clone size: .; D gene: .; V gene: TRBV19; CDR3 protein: CASSFRDINAEAFF; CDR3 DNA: TGTGCCAGTAGTTTCCGGGACATAAACGCTGAAGCTTTCTTT
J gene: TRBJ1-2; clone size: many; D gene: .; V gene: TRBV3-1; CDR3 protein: CASSQLRLGYTF; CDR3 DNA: TGTGCCAGCAGCCAATTACGCCTTGGCTACACCTTC
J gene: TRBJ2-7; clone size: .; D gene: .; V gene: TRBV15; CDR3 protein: CATSRVGSGEQYF; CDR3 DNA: TGTGCCACCAGCAGAGTGGGCAGCGGCGAGCAGTACTTC
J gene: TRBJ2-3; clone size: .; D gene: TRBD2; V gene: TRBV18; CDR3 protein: CASSPLSGGTDTQYF; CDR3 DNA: TGTGCCAGCTCACCACTCAGCGGGGGAACAGATACGCAGTATTTT
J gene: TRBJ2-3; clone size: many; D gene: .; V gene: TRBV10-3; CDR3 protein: CAISAGAGEADTQYF; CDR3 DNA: TGTGCCATCAGTGCAGGGGCAGGGGAAGCAGATACGCAGTATTTT
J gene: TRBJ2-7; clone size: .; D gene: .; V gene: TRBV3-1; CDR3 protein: CASSQDEESSEQYF; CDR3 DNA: TGTGCCAGCAGCCAAGACGAGGAAAGCTCCGAGCAGTACTTC
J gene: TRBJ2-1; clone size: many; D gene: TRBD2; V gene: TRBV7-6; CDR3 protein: CASSGLGLAGDNEQFF; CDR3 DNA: TGTGCCAGCAGCGGCTTAGGACTAGCGGGGGACAATGAGCAGTTCTTC
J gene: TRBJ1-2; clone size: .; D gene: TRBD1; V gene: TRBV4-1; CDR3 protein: CASSQDLGQGNYGYTF; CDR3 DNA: TGCGCCAGCAGCCAAGATCTGGGACAGGGGAACTATGGCTACACCTTC
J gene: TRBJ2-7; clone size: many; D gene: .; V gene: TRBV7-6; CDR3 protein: CASSPTSYSSYEQYF; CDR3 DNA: TGTGCCAGCAGCCCAACTAGTTATAGCTCCTACGAGCAGTACTTC
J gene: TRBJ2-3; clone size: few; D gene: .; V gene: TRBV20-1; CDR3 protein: CSARDMTGPPVGTQYF; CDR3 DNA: TGCAGTGCTAGAGATATGACAGGCCCTCCAGTAGGTACGCAGTATTTT
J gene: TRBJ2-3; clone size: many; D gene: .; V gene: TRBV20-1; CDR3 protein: CSATRFGADTQYF; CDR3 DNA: TGCAGTGCAACCCGGTTCGGGGCAGATACGCAGTATTTT
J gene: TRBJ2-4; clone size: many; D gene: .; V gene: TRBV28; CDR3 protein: CASSPTGTDPKNIQYF; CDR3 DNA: TGTGCCAGCAGTCCCACCGGGACGGACCCCAAAAACATTCAGTACTTC
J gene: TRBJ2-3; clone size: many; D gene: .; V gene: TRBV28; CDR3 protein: CASSLAVRGTDTQYF; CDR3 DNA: TGTGCCAGCAGTTTAGCGGTACGGGGCACAGATACGCAGTATTTT
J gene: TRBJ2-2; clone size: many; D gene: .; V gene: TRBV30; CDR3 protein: CAWSVRLSTGELFF; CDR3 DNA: TGTGCCTGGAGTGTCCGCCTAAGCACCGGGGAGCTGTTTTTT
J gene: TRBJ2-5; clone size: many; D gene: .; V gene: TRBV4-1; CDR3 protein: CASSLQGSETQYF; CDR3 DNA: TGCGCCAGCAGCCTGCAGGGATCGGAGACCCAGTACTTC
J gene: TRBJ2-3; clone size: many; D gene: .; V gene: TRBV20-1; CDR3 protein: CSARLEHTDTQYF; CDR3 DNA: TGCAGTGCTAGACTCGAGCACACAGATACGCAGTATTTT
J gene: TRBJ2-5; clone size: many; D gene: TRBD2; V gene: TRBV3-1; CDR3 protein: CASSRGLAGDLETQYF; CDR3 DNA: TGTGCCAGCAGCCGAGGACTAGCGGGAGATTTAGAGACCCAGTACTTC
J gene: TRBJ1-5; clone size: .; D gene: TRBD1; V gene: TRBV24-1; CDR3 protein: CATSLPGQGESPQHF; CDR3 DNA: TGTGCCACCAGCCTGCCGGGACAGGGCGAGTCGCCCCAGCATTTT
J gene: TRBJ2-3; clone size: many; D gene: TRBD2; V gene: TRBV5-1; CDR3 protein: CASSQGSGEDTQYF; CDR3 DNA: TGCGCCAGCAGCCAAGGTAGCGGGGAGGATACGCAGTATTTT
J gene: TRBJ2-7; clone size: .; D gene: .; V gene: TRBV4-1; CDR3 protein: CASSYDATYEQYF; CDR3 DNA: TGCGCCAGCAGTTACGATGCGACCTACGAGCAGTACTTC
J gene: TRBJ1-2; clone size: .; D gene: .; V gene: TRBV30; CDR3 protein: CAWSEGLAGGPYGYTF; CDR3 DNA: TGTGCCTGGAGTGAAGGATTAGCCGGGGGACCCTATGGCTACACCTTC
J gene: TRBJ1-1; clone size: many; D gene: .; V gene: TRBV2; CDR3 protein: CASSFESGRTEAFF; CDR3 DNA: TGTGCCAGCAGTTTCGAGTCAGGGCGCACTGAAGCTTTCTTT
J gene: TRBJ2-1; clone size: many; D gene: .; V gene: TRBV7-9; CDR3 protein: CASSLPLAPYNEQFF; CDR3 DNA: TGTGCCAGCAGCTTACCCCTAGCGCCCTACAATGAGCAGTTCTTC
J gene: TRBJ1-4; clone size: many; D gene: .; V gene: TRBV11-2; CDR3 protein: CASSLGGTNEKLFF; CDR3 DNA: TGTGCCAGCAGTTTAGGAGGGACTAATGAAAAACTGTTTTTT
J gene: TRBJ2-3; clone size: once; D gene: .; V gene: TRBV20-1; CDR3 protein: CSARALGFSGGTDTQYF; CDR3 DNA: TGCAGTGCTAGAGCTCTTGGTTTTTCGGGGGGCACAGATACGCAGTATTTT
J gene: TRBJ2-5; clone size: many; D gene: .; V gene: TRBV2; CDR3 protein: CASRSVGPNGETQYF; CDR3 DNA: TGTGCCAGCAGGTCGGTGGGCCCAAACGGGGAGACCCAGTACTTC
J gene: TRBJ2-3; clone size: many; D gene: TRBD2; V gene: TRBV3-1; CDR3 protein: CASSQGRGSGTGDTQYF; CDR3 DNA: TGTGCCAGCAGCCAAGGAAGGGGCAGCGGGACTGGAGATACGCAGTATTTT
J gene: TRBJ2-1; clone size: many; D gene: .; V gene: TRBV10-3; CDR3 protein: CAISRPSDVDNEQFF; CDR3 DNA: TGTGCCATCTCGAGGCCCAGCGACGTCGACAATGAGCAGTTCTTC
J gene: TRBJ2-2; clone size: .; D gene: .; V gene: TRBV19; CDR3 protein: CASSIAGVDTGELLF; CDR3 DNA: TGTGCCAGTAGTATAGCGGGAGTAGACACCGGGGAGCTGCTTTTT
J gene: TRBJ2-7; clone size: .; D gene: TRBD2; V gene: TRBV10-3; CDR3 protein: CAISESKLAGKYEQYF; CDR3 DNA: TGTGCCATCAGTGAGTCGAAACTAGCGGGGAAATACGAGCAGTACTTC
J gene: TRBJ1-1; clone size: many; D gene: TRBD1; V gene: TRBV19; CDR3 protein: CASSRTGGMGTEAFF; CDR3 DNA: TGTGCCAGTAGTAGGACAGGGGGCATGGGCACTGAAGCTTTCTTT
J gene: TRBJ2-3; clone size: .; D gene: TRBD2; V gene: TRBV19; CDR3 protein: CASSIREVGTDTQYF; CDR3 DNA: TGTGCCAGTAGTATACGGGAGGTAGGCACAGATACGCAGTATTTT
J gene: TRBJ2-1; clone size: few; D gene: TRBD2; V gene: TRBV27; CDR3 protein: CASRTGLAGGNEQFF; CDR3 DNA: TGTGCCAGCAGGACTGGACTAGCGGGAGGGAATGAGCAGTTCTTC
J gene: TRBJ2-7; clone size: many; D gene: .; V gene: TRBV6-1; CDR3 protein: CASSRGPEPYEQYF; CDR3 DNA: TGTGCCAGCAGCCGGGGGCCGGAACCCTACGAGCAGTACTTC
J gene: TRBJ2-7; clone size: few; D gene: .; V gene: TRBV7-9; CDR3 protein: CASSFGLEQYF; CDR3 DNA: TGTGCCAGCAGCTTCGGCCTCGAGCAGTACTTC
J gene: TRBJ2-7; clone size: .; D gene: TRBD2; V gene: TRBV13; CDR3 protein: CASSFPKNRGGEQYF; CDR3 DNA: TGTGCCAGCAGCTTTCCTAAGAACCGGGGGGGGGAGCAGTACTTC
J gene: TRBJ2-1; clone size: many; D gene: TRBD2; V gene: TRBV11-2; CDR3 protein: CASSLTWGGGPQDEQFF; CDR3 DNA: TGTGCCAGCAGCTTAACGTGGGGCGGGGGGCCTCAGGATGAGCAGTTCTTC
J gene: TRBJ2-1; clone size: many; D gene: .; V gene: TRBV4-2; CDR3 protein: CASSQGVERYNEQFF; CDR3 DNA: TGTGCCAGCAGCCAAGGAGTAGAAAGGTACAATGAGCAGTTCTTC
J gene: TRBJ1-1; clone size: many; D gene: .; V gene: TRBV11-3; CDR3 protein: CASSLQGQNTEAFF; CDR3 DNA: TGTGCCAGCAGCTTGCAGGGACAAAACACTGAAGCTTTCTTT
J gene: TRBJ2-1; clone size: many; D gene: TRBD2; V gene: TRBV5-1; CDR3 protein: CASSWDWRENDEQFF; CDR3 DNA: TGCGCCAGCAGCTGGGACTGGCGGGAGAACGATGAGCAGTTCTTC
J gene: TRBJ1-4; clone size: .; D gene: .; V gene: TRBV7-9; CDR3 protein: CASSLGVGGATNEKLFF; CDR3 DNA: TGTGCCAGCAGCTTAGGGGTTGGTGGAGCAACTAATGAAAAACTGTTTTTT
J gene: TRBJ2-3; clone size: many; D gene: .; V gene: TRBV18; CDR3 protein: CASSPDRTRFGDTQYF; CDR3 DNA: TGTGCCAGCTCACCAGACAGGACAAGGTTCGGAGATACGCAGTATTTT
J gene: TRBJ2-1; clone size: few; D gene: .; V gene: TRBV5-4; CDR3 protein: CASSEDKGFYNEQFF; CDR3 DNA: TGTGCCAGCAGCGAGGACAAGGGGTTCTACAATGAGCAGTTCTTC